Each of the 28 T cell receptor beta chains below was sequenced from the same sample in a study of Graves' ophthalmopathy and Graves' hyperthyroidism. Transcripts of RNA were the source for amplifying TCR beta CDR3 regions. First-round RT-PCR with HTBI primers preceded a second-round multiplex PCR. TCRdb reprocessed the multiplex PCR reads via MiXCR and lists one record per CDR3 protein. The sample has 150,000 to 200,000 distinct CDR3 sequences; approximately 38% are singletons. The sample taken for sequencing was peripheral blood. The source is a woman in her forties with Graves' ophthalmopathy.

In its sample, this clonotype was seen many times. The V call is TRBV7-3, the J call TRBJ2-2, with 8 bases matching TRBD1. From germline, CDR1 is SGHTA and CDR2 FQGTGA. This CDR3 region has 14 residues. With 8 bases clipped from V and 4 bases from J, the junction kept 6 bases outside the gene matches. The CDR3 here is CASAGTGVTGELFF. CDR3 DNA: TGTGCCAGCGCCGGGACAGGAGTCACCGGGGAGCTGTTTTTT.

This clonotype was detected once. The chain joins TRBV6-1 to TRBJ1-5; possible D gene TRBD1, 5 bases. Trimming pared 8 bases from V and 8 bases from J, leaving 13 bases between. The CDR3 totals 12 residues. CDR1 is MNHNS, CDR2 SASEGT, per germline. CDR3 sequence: CASGDGTKPQHF. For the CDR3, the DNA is TGTGCCAGCGGCGACGGGACCAAGCCCCAGCATTTT.

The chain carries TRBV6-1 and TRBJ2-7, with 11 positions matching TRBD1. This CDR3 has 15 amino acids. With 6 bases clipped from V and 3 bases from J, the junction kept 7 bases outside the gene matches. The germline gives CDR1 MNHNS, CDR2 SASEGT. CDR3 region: CASSDGTGGSYEQYF. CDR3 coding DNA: TGTGCCAGCAGCGACGGGACAGGGGGAAGCTACGAGCAGTACTTC.

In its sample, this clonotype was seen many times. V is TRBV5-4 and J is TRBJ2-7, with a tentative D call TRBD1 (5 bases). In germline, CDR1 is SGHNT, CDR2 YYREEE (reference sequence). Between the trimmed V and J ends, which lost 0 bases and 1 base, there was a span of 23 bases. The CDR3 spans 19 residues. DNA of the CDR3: TGTGCCAGCAGCTTGGGTTGGGGCGTCCCGGTGTCGAAGTCCTACGAGCAGTACTTC. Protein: CASSLGWGVPVSKSYEQYF.

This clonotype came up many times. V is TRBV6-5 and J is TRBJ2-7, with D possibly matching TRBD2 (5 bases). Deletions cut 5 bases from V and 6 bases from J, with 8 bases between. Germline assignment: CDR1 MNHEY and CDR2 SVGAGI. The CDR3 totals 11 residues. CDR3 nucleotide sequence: TGTGCCAGCAGTCGGGGTCGCGAGCAGTACTTC. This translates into CASSRGREQYF.

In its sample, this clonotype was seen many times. The CDR3 nucleotides are TGTGCCAGCAGCTCCCTCGACGGTTACGAGCAGTACTTC. It specifies CASSSLDGYEQYF. V is TRBV11-3 and J is TRBJ2-7, with D uncertain. The CDR3 has 13 residues. Germline CDR1 SGHNT, CDR2 YENEEA. The V end was cut by 4 bases, the J end by 4 bases, with 11 bases between. Based on the CDR3 plus reference TRBV11-3 and TRBJ2-7, the full variable domain is EAGVVQSPRYKIIEKKQPVAFWCNPISGHNTLYWYLQNLGQGPELLIRYENEEAVDDSQLPKDRFSAERLKGVDSTLKIQPAELGDSAVYLCASSSLDGYEQYFGPGTRLTVT.

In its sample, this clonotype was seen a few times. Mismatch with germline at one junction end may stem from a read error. CDR3 in amino acids: CASSGRPSGAGTETFF. CDR3 coding DNA: TGTGCCAGCAGTGGGAGGCCGAGTGGGGCCGGAACTGAAACTTTCTTT. The chain carries TRBV2 and TRBJ1-1; TRBD1 might be the D (5 bases). Germline values: CDR1 SNHLY, CDR2 FYNNEI. The CDR3 sequence is 16 residues long.

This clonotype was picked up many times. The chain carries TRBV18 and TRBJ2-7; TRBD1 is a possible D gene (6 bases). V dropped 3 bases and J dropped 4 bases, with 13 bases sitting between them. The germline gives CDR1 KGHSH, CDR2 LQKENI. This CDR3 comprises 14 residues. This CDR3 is CASSPRDIQYEQYF. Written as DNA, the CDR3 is TGTGCCAGCTCACCTCGGGACATACAATACGAGCAGTACTTC.

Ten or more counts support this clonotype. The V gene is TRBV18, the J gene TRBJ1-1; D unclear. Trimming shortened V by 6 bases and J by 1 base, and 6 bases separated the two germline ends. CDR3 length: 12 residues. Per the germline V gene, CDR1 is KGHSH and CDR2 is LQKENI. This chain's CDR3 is CASSEGNTEAFF. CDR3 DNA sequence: TGTGCCAGCTCCGAGGGGAACACTGAAGCTTTCTTT.

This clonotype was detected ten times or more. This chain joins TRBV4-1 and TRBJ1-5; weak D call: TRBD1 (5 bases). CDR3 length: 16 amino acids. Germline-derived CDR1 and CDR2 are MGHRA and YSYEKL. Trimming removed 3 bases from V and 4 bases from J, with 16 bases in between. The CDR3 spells CASSQGDRIANQPQHF. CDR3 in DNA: TGCGCCAGCAGCCAGGGGGACCGGATAGCAAATCAGCCCCAGCATTTT.

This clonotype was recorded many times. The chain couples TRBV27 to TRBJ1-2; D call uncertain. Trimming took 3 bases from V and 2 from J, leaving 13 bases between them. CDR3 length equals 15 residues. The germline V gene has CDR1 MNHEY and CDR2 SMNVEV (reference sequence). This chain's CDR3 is CASSFTKTGNYGYTF. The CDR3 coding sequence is TGTGCCAGCAGTTTTACAAAAACCGGGAACTATGGCTACACCTTC.

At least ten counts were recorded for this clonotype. The CDR3 protein is CASSHKRQETQYF. The CDR3 nucleotides are TGTGCCAGCAGCCATAAGCGGCAAGAGACCCAGTACTTC. J is TRBJ2-5 and V is TRBV27, with D possibly being TRBD2 (5 bases). The V gene's germline CDR1 is MNHEY and CDR2 SMNVEV (reference sequence). The CDR3 has 13 amino acids. The V end was cut by 6 bases, the J end by 2 bases, with 10 bases between.

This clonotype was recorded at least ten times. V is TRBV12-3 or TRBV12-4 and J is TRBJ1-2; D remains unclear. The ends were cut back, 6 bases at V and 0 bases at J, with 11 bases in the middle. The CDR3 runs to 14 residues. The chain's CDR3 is CASSGPLTNYGYTF. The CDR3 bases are TGTGCCAGCAGCGGGCCCTTAACTAACTATGGCTACACCTTC.

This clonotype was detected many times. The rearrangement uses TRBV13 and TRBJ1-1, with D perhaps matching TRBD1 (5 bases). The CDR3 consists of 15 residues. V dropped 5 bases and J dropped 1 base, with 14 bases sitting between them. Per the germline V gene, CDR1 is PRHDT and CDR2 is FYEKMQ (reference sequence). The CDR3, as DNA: TGTGCCAGCAGCCTCCTGAGGGGATGGAACACTGAAGCTTTCTTT. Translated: CASSLLRGWNTEAFF.

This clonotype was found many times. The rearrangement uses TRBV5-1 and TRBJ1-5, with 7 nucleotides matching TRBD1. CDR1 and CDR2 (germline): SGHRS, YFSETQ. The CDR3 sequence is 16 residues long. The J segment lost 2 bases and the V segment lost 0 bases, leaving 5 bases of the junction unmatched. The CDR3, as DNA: TGCGCCAGCAGCTTGGGTGACAGGGTCGGCAATCAGCCCCAGCATTTT. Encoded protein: CASSLGDRVGNQPQHF. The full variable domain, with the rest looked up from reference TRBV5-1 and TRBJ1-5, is KAGVTQTPRYLIKTRGQQVTLSCSPISGHRSVSWYQQTPGQGLQFLFEYFSETQRNKGNFPGRFSGRQFSNSRSEMNVSTLELGDSALYLCASSLGDRVGNQPQHFGDGTRLSIL.

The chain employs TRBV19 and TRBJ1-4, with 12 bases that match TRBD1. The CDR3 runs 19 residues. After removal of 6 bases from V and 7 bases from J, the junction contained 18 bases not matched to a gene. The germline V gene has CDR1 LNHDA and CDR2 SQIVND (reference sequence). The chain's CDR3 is CASRPTGTGGALLSEKLFF. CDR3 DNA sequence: TGTGCCAGTAGACCTACCGGGACAGGGGGCGCCTTGCTTAGTGAAAAACTGTTTTTT. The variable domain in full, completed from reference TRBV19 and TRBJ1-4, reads DGGITQSPKYLFRKEGQNVTLSCEQNLNHDAMYWYRQDPGQGLRLIYYSQIVNDFQKGDIAEGYSVSREKKESFPLTVTSAQKNPTAFYLCASRPTGTGGALLSEKLFFGSGTQLSVL.

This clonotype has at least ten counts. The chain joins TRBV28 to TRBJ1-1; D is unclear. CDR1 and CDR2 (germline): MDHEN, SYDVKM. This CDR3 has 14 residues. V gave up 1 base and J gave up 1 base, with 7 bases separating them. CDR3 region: CASSLFYGNTEAFF. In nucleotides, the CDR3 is TGTGCCAGCAGTTTATTTTACGGGAACACTGAAGCTTTCTTT.

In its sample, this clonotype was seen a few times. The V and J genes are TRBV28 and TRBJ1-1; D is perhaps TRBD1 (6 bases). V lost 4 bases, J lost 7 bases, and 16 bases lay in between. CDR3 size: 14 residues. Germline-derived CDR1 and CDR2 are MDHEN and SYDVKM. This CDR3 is CASSSAGGHYEAFF. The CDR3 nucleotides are TGTGCCAGCAGTTCGGCGGGGGGACATTATGAAGCTTTCTTT.

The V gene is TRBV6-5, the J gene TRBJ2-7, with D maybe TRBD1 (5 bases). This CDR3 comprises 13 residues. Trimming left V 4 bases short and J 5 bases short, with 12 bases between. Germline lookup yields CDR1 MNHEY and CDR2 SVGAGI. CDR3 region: CASSFRVRDEQYF. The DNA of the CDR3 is TGTGCCAGCAGTTTCAGGGTACGCGACGAGCAGTACTTC.

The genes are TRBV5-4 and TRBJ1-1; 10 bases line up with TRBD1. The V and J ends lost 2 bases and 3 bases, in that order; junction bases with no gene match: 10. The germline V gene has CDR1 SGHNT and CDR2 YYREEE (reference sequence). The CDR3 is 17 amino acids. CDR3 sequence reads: CASSLVGQGGWHTEAFF. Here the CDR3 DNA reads TGTGCCAGCAGCTTAGTCGGACAGGGGGGGTGGCACACTGAAGCTTTCTTT.

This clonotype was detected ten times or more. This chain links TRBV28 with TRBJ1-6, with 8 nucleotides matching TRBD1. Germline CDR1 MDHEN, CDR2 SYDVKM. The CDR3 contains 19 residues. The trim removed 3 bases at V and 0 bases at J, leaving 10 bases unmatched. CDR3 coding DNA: TGTGCCAGCAGTTTGCATTTGGGACAGGACAGCTCCTATAATTCACCCCTCCACTTT. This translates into CASSLHLGQDSSYNSPLHF.

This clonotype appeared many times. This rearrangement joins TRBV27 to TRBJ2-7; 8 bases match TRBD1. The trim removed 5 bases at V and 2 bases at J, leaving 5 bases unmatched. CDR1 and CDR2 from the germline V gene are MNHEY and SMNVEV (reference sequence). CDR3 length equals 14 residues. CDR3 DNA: TGTGCCAGCAGTATCGGACAGGGTACCTACGAGCAGTACTTC. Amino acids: CASSIGQGTYEQYF.

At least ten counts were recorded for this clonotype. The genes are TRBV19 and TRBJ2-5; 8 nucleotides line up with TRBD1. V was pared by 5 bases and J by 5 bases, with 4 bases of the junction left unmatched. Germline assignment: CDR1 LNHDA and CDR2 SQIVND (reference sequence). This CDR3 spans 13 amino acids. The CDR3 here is CASSQGALETQYF. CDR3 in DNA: TGTGCCAGTAGTCAGGGGGCTTTGGAGACCCAGTACTTC.

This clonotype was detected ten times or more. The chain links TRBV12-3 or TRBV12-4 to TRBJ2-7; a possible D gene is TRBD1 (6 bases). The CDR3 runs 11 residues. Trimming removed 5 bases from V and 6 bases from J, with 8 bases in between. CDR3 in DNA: TGTGCCAGCAGTCGGACAGCCGAGCAGTACTTC. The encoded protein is CASSRTAEQYF.

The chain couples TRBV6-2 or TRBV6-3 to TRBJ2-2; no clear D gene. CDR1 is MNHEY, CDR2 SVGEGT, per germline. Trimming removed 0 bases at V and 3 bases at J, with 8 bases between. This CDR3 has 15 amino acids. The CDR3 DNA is TGTGCCAGCAGTTACTCGGCCAGAGACACCGGGGAGCTGTTTTTT. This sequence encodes CASSYSARDTGELFF.

Here the CDR3 reads CATQAQGPNTGELFF. CDR3 DNA sequence: TGTGCCACCCAGGCCCAGGGACCAAACACCGGGGAGCTGTTTTTT. J is TRBJ2-2 and V is TRBV12-3 or TRBV12-4; D tentatively reads TRBD1 or TRBD2 (5 bases each). The CDR3 is made up of 15 amino acids. V shed 10 bases and J shed 2 bases, with 17 bases lying between them.

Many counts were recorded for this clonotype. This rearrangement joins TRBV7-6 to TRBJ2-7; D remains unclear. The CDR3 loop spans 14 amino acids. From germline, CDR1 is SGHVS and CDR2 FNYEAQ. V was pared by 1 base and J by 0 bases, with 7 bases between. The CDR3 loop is CASSLDPNSYEQYF. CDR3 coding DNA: TGTGCCAGCAGCTTAGACCCGAACTCCTACGAGCAGTACTTC.

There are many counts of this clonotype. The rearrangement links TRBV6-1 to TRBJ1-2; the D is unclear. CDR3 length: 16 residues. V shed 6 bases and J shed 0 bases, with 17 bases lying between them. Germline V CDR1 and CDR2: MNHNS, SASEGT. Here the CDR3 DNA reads TGTGCCAGCAGGATCCAAGCAGATTTAGCTAACTATGGCTACACCTTC. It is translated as CASRIQADLANYGYTF.